Shown below are 2 T cell receptor beta chains from a single sample sequenced in a study of shared clonotypes between healthy human individuals. Libraries were prepared by immunoSEQ multiplex PCR; TCRdb keeps only in-frame clonotypes and omits some of them. Found here are 2,500,000 or so clones, around 93% of them singletons; the top ten hold approximately 0.39%. The sequenced sample consisted of naive CD4+ T cells from PBMCs. The subset denotes: CD45RA+ positively selected. Source of these receptors: a man between 18 and 29 years old in good health. Some clones in this sample may be carry-over from other donors' samples.

The chain couples TRBV30 to TRBJ1-2; D remains ambiguous. This CDR3 has 11 amino acids. V was shortened by 3 bases and J by 7 bases, with 9 bases between the two germline ends. Germline assignment: CDR1 GTSNPN and CDR2 SVGIG (reference sequence). The CDR3 reads CAWSRGSGYTF. DNA of the CDR3: TGTGCCTGGAGCAGAGGGAGTGGCTACACCTTC.

This clone was recorded only once. The chain has TRBV5-5 and TRBJ1-2; no clear D. V gave up 0 bases and J gave up 11 bases, with 14 bases separating them. CDR1 is SGHKS and CDR2 is YYEKEE in the germline V gene (reference sequence). The CDR3 consists of 13 residues. This CDR3 is CASSLGQLRPYTF. The CDR3 DNA sequence: TGTGCCAGCAGCTTGGGGCAGCTGCGCCCTTACACCTTC.